Below are 27 T cell receptor beta chains sequenced from a single sample in a study of cytomegalovirus exposure and HLA in healthy donors. Clones were sequenced by immunoSEQ multiplex PCR, and TCRdb holds only the in-frame ones, with some missing. The table lists tens of thousands of clones, 85% to 95% of them singletons, with 1.4% in the top ten. Sequencing was performed on PBMCs. The receptors were sampled from a man in his late teens or twenties in good health and CMV-seropositive.

V is TRBV9 and J is TRBJ2-7; 7 bases line up with TRBD1. The ends lost 0 bases at V and 3 bases at J; junction bases unmatched: 6. Germline loops: CDR1 SGDLS, CDR2 YYNGEE. The CDR3 length is 15 residues. The CDR3: CASSVGQGQNYEQYF. CDR3 coding DNA: TGTGCCAGCAGCGTAGGACAGGGCCAAAACTACGAGCAGTACTTC.

The chain couples TRBV7-3 to TRBJ2-1; D possibly corresponds to TRBD2 (5 bases). This CDR3 contains 13 residues. Germline-derived CDR1 and CDR2 are SGHTA and FQGTGA. The V end was cut by 3 bases, the J end by 7 bases, with 10 bases between. CDR3 region: CASSLPSTNEQFF. CDR3 nucleotide sequence: TGTGCCAGCAGCTTGCCTAGCACGAATGAGCAGTTCTTC.

The chain has TRBV5-1 and TRBJ1-5; TRBD1 matches at 7 bases. The CDR3 is made up of 18 amino acids. V dropped 0 bases and J dropped 2; count of bases not matched to a gene: 11. CDR1 is SGHRS and CDR2 is YFSETQ in the germline V gene. CDR3 DNA sequence: TGCGCCAGCAGCTTGGTCCATAGGGGGCCGACGGGCAATCAGCCCCAGCATTTT. Translation gives CASSLVHRGPTGNQPQHF.

The genes are TRBV9 and TRBJ2-3; 8 nucleotides align to TRBD2. The CDR3 has 15 residues. V trimming: 0 bases; J trimming: 3 bases; junction bases outside the gene matches: 3. Germline lookup yields CDR1 SGDLS and CDR2 YYNGEE. This chain's CDR3 is CASSVAGGRTDTQYF. For the CDR3, the DNA is TGTGCCAGCAGCGTAGCGGGGGGGAGGACAGATACGCAGTATTTT.

The chain carries TRBV14 and TRBJ2-7; 7 nucleotides align to TRBD1. The CDR3 loop spans 16 amino acids. Germline CDR1 SGHDN, CDR2 FVKESK. The V segment lost 4 bases and the J segment 2 bases; nucleotides outside the gene matches: 11. In DNA, the CDR3 is TGTGCCAGCAGCCTTCGGACAGGCGCATTGACCTACGAGCAGTACTTC. Its translation is CASSLRTGALTYEQYF.

This chain joins TRBV7-9 and TRBJ2-5, with a weak D call TRBD2 (5 bases). Trimming removed 3 bases at V and 3 bases at J, with 14 bases between. Germline V gene sequence: CDR1 SEHNR, CDR2 FQNEAQ (reference sequence). This CDR3 is 15 amino acids long. The CDR3 is CASSFSLHGEETQYF. The CDR3 nucleotides are TGTGCCAGCAGCTTCTCGCTCCACGGGGAAGAGACCCAGTACTTC. The full variable domain, rest sourced from reference TRBV7-9 and TRBJ2-5, is DTGVSQNPRHKITKRGQNVTFRCDPISEHNRLYWYRQTLGQGPEFLTYFQNEAQLEKSRLLSDRFSAERPKGSFSTLEIQRTEQGDSAMYLCASSFSLHGEETQYFGPGTRLLVL.

This clone was seen only once. The V and J genes are TRBV25-1 and TRBJ2-1; possible D gene TRBD1, 6 bases. The V end was cut by 2 bases, the J end by 3 bases, with 11 bases between. CDR1 and CDR2 (germline): MGHDK, SYGVNS. The CDR3 is made up of 15 amino acids. The CDR3 region is CASSEGQGFYNEQFF. The DNA for the CDR3 is TGTGCCAGCAGTGAAGGCCAGGGGTTCTACAATGAGCAGTTCTTC.

This chain uses TRBV5-6 with TRBJ2-2, with D tentatively TRBD1 (6 bases). Per germline, CDR1 SGHDT and CDR2 YYEEEE. CDR3 length: 17 amino acids. Between the trimmed V and J ends, which lost 0 bases and 3 bases, there was a span of 15 bases. CDR3 sequence reads: CASSLVGVGAYTGELFF. The CDR3 nucleotides read TGTGCCAGCAGCTTGGTTGGGGTGGGGGCTTACACCGGGGAGCTGTTTTTT.

The J gene is TRBJ2-1, the V gene TRBV5-6; D unclear. The CDR3 runs 16 residues. V lost 0 bases and J lost 5, with 15 bases in between. Looked up from germline, CDR1 is SGHDT and CDR2 is YYEEEE. The CDR3 sequence: CASSLVADFPNNEQFF. CDR3 bases: TGTGCCAGCAGCTTGGTAGCAGACTTTCCAAACAATGAGCAGTTCTTC.

This chain connects TRBV12-2 to TRBJ2-3; the table calls TRBD2, which could not be checked here. TRBV12-2 is labeled a pseudogene. This CDR3 has 17 amino acids. This chain's CDR3 is CASRPPSSGGAPDTQYF. The CDR3 nucleotides are TGTGCAAGTCGCCCGCCCAGTAGCGGGGGGGCCCCAGATACGCAGTATTTT.

This rearrangement joins TRBV9 to TRBJ2-2, with TRBD2 matching over 8 bases. CDR3 length equals 18 residues. Germline-derived CDR1 and CDR2 are SGDLS and YYNGEE. V gave up 2 bases and J gave up 4 bases; unmatched junction bases: 13. CDR3 region: CASSVGLGGGGFTGELFF. The CDR3 nucleotides are TGTGCCAGCAGCGTGGGTTTAGGTGGCGGGGGGTTCACCGGGGAGCTGTTTTTT.

The chain links TRBV30 to TRBJ2-1, with a weak D call TRBD2 (6 bases). The CDR3 loop spans 14 amino acids. The V gene's germline CDR1 is GTSNPN and CDR2 SVGIG (reference sequence). V was clipped by 4 bases and J by 7 bases, with 17 bases between them. The CDR3 DNA sequence: TGTGCCTGGATCCGGGACTCTGGTGGTAATGAGCAGTTCTTC. It yields the protein CAWIRDSGGNEQFF.

V gene TRBV6-1 combines with J gene TRBJ2-3; 10 bases align to TRBD2. Losses at the gene ends were 4 bases for V and 2 bases for J; bases not matched to a gene: 6. The CDR3 contains 16 residues. Germline V CDR1 and CDR2: MNHNS, SASEGT. CDR3 coding DNA: TGTGCCAGCAGTGTGGCTAGCGGGGGTATCACAGATACGCAGTATTTT. It codes for CASSVASGGITDTQYF.

The chain joins TRBV6-5 to TRBJ2-2; D gene unclear. There are 11 residues in the CDR3. The germline V gene has CDR1 MNHEY and CDR2 SVGAGI. Trimming stripped 6 bases from V and 5 bases from J, with 4 bases between. Written as DNA, the CDR3 is TGTGCCAGCAGGAGGACCGGGGAGCTGTTTTTT. Translated: CASRRTGELFF.

V usage is TRBV30 and J usage is TRBJ2-2; a weak D match, TRBD1 (7 bases). Germline CDR1 is GTSNPN and CDR2 is SVGIG (reference sequence). This CDR3 spans 14 amino acids. The ends were cut back, 4 bases at V and 4 bases at J, with 13 bases in the middle. The CDR3 spells CAWKGAGTTGELFF. Written as DNA, the CDR3 is TGTGCCTGGAAGGGGGCGGGGACCACCGGGGAGCTGTTTTTT.

This chain links TRBV9 with TRBJ2-5; 8 bases are a match to TRBD1. The CDR3 covers 16 residues. The V gene end was trimmed by 0 bases and the J gene end by 3 bases; junction bases not matched to a gene: 7. Germline V gene lookup returns CDR1 SGDLS and CDR2 YYNGEE. Written as DNA, the CDR3 is TGTGCCAGCAGCGTAGTAGGAGGACAGGGAAAAGAGACCCAGTACTTC. It translates to CASSVVGGQGKETQYF.

The chain carries TRBV27 and TRBJ2-7; the D gene is possibly TRBD1 (5 bases). Trimming removed 5 bases from V and 3 bases from J, with 5 bases in between. Looked up from germline, CDR1 is MNHEY and CDR2 is SMNVEV (reference sequence). The CDR3 contains 11 residues. The CDR3 DNA follows: TGTGCCAGCAGTACAGGCTACGAGCAGTACTTC. This sequence encodes CASSTGYEQYF.

CDR3 amino acids: CASSDQGREQYF. Written as DNA, the CDR3 is TGCGCCAGCAGTGACCAGGGGCGCGAGCAGTACTTC. The chain joins TRBV4-1 to TRBJ2-7; D possibly corresponds to TRBD1 (6 bases). This CDR3 comprises 12 residues. Per the germline V gene, CDR1 is MGHRA and CDR2 is YSYEKL. V was cut by 6 bases and J by 6 bases, with 12 bases left in between.

The V gene is TRBV21-1, the J gene TRBJ2-1; the table's D call of TRBD1 was not tested on the DNA. TRBV21-1 is a documented pseudogene. The CDR3 covers 14 residues. The CDR3 loop reads CASSKVINTNEQFF. CDR3 coding DNA: TGTGCCAGCAGCAAAGTAATAAATACAAATGAGCAGTTCTTC.

The chain combines TRBV5-1 with TRBJ1-1, with 10 bases aligning to TRBD1. The CDR3 consists of 15 residues. After removal of 0 bases from V and 3 bases from J, the junction contained 2 bases not matched to a gene. CDR1 SGHRS and CDR2 YFSETQ come from the germline V gene. For the CDR3, the DNA is TGCGCCAGCAGCTTGGTGGACAGGGGGGACACTGAAGCTTTCTTT. Protein: CASSLVDRGDTEAFF. The full variable domain, with the rest looked up from reference TRBV5-1 and TRBJ1-1, is KAGVTQTPRYLIKTRGQQVTLSCSPISGHRSVSWYQQTPGQGLQFLFEYFSETQRNKGNFPGRFSGRQFSNSRSEMNVSTLELGDSALYLCASSLVDRGDTEAFFGQGTRLTVV.

This clone has a single count. The V call is TRBV18, the J call TRBJ2-7; D ambiguous. Per germline, CDR1 KGHSH and CDR2 LQKENI. The CDR3 totals 16 residues. The V end lost 3 bases, the J end lost 0 bases, and 15 bases lay between the germline ends. The CDR3 protein is CASSPDKALHSYEQYF. The DNA for the CDR3 is TGTGCCAGCTCACCTGACAAGGCCCTACACTCCTACGAGCAGTACTTC.

The genes are TRBV6-5 and TRBJ1-5; 8 bases line up with TRBD1. The V gene end was trimmed by 2 bases and the J gene end by 1 base; junction bases not matched to a gene: 1. The V gene's germline CDR1 is MNHEY and CDR2 SVGAGI. The CDR3 extends over 15 amino acids. CDR3 in amino acids: CASSYAGGSNQPQHF. The DNA of the CDR3 is TGTGCCAGCAGTTACGCAGGGGGCAGCAATCAGCCCCAGCATTTT.

CDR3 residues: CASSEGGGKTQYF. The CDR3 region has the DNA TGTGCCAGCAGTGAAGGGGGGGGGAAGACCCAGTACTTC. The chain links TRBV6-1 to TRBJ2-5, with 7 bases matching TRBD2. The CDR3 is made up of 13 amino acids. The J segment lost 6 bases and the V segment lost 1 base, leaving 2 bases of the junction unmatched. Germline CDR1 is MNHNS and CDR2 is SASEGT.

A single count supports this clone. The rearrangement links TRBV19 to TRBJ1-1; D ambiguous. The CDR3 covers 13 residues. The germline V and J ends were trimmed by 6 bases and 5 bases, with 13 bases remaining between them. CDR1 and CDR2 from the germline V gene are LNHDA and SQIVND (reference sequence). The chain's CDR3 is CASSPMPGTEAFF. The DNA for the CDR3 is TGTGCCAGTAGCCCCATGCCGGGGACTGAAGCTTTCTTT.

This chain connects TRBV5-1 to TRBJ2-1, with TRBD2 as a possible D gene (5 bases). Trimming removed 0 bases at V and 5 bases at J, with 9 bases between. Germline V gene data show CDR1 as SGHRS and CDR2 as YFSETQ. The CDR3 has 14 amino acids. CDR3 residues: CASSLGGRNNEQFF. CDR3 nucleotides: TGCGCCAGCAGCTTGGGAGGGAGAAACAATGAGCAGTTCTTC.

This clone has just one count. The chain is built from TRBV6-1 and TRBJ2-3; 7 bases match TRBD1. The germline gives CDR1 MNHNS, CDR2 SASEGT. This CDR3 is built from 12 residues. V lost 5 bases and J lost 8; bases outside the gene matches: 4. CDR3 loop: CASSRDSGTQYF. The CDR3 DNA sequence: TGTGCCAGCAGTCGGGACAGTGGTACGCAGTATTTT.

The V gene is TRBV6-5, the J gene TRBJ2-7; D may be TRBD1 (6 bases). Trimming shortened V by 5 bases and J by 3 bases, and 11 bases separated the two germline ends. Germline V gene data show CDR1 as MNHEY and CDR2 as SVGAGI. The CDR3 is 13 amino acids. CDR3 bases: TGTGCCAGCAGTGGAGGACAGAACTACGAGCAGTACTTC. Amino acids: CASSGGQNYEQYF.